This TCR beta chain was captured in a study of cytomegalovirus exposure and HLA in healthy donors. Study overall: Caucasian-associated ancestry cluster membership applied to under 85% of 398 genotyped donors.

The CDR3 length is 13 residues. V was cut by 5 bases and J by 1 base, with 7 bases left in between. Germline V lookup: CDR1 LNHDA, CDR2 SQIVND (reference sequence). Study-wide results and limits: TCR beta V- and J-gene trimming, according to a later analysis, was linked to a missense DCLRE1C variant.

Researchers ran the PCR with 60 Vbeta and 13 Jbeta primers. In the original workflow: A later analysis counted tens of millions of unique TCR beta chains, 9.5 million to 13 million shared. Profiling relied on immunoSEQ multiplex PCR, and the TCRdb table lists in-frame clones only, not all of them. From that table come the V and J calls and clone size; the DNA was used to work out D and trimming. The sample lists about 170,000 clones, about four fifths occurring once. This clone was recorded a few times. Antigen unknown. The sequenced sample consisted of PBMCs. The chain employs TRBV19 and TRBJ2-3; a weak D match, TRBD1 (5 bases). This receptor was taken from a woman aged 50 to 60 in good health and CMV-seronegative. The CDR3 nucleotides are TGTGCCAGTAGTGTCAGGGGCACAGATACGCAGTATTTT. Its protein product is CASSVRGTDTQYF. Complete variable domain (other parts from reference TRBV19 and TRBJ2-3): DGGITQSPKYLFRKEGQNVTLSCEQNLNHDAMYWYRQDPGQGLRLIYYSQIVNDFQKGDIAEGYSVSREKKESFPLTVTSAQKNPTAFYLCASSVRGTDTQYFGPGTRLTVL.